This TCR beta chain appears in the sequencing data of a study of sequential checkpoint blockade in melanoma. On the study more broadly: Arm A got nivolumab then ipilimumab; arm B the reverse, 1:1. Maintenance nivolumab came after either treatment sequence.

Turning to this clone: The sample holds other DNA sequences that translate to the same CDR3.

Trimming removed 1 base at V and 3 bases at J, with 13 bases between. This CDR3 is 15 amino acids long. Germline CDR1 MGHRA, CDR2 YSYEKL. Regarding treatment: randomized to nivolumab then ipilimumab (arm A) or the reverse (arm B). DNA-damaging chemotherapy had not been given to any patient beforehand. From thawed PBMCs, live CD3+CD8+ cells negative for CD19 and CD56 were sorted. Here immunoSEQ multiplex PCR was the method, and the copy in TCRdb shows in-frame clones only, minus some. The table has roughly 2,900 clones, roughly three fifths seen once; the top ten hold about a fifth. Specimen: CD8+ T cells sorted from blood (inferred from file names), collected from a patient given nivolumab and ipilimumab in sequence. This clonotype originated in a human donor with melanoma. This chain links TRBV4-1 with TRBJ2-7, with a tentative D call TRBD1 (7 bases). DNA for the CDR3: TGCGCCAGCAGCCAAGGGACAGGCGGGGTCTACGAGCAGTACTTC. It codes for CASSQGTGGVYEQYF.